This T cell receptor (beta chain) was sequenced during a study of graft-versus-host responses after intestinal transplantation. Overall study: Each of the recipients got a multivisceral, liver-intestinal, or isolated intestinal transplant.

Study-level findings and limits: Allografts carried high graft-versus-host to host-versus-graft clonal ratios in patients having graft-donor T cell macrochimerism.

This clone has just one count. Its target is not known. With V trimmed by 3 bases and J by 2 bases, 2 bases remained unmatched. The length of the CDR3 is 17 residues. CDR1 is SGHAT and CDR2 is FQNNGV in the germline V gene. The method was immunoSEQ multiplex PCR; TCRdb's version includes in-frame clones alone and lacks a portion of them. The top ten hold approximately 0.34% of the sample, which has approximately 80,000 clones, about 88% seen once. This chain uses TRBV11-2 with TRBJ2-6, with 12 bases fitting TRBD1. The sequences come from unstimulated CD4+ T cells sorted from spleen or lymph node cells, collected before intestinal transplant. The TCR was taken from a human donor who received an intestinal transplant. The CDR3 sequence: CASSLGQGAPGANVLTF. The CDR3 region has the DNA TGTGCCAGCAGCTTGGGACAGGGGGCGCCTGGGGCCAACGTCCTGACTTTC.